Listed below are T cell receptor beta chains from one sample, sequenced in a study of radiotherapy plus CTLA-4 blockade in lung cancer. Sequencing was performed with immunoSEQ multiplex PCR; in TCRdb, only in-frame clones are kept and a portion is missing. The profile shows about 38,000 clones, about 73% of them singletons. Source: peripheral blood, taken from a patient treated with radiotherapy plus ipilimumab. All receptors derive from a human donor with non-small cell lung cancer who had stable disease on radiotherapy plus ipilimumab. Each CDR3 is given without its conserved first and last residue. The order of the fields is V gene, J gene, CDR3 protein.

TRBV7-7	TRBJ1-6	ASSLRGDWNSPLH
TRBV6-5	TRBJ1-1	ASTDPRGGNTEAF
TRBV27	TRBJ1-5	ASRGDGYQPQH
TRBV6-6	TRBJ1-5	ASSYTANQPQH
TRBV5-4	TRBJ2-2	ASSWPPGQGTYTGELF
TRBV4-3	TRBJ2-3	ASSQDQTSGRPDTQY
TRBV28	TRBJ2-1	ASSSAPGGNEQF
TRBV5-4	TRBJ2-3	ASSLSGRARADTQY
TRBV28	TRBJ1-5	ASRGWVLHQPQH
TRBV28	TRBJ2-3	ASSLYRALGQY
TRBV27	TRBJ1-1	ASSLGGGMNTEAF
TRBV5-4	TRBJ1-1	ASSLERGQTEAF
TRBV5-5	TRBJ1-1	ASSFGGGRTEAF
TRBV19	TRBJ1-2	ASSIALELNYGYT
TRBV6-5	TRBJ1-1	ASSYSGGDTEAF
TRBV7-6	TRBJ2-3	ASSLRAGGQNTDTQY
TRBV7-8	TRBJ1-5	ASSLGSDGSNQPQH
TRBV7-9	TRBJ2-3	ASSLPQAGNPDTQY
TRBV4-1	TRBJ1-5	ASSWTGGADGPQH
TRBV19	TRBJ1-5	ASTPGAGNQPQH
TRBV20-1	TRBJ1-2	SALSLGGYT
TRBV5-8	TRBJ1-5	ASSLNSNQPQH
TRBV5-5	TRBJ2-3	ASSLGQGATDTQY
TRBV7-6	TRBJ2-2	ASSLDGNTGELF
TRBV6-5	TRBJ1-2	ASSSGTAADGYT
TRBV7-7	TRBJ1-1	ASSALIGMNTEAF
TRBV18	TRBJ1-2	ASSPQQNYGYT
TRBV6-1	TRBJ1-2	ASTSWGARGYT
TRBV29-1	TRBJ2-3	SAGTSGGKDTQY
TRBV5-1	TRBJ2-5	ASSLGGQGKETQY
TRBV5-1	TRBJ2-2	ASSSTGDDTGELF
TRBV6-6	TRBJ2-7	AISPGQTVYEQY
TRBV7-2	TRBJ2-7	ASSLGRYEQY
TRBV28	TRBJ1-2	ASKYTGGYSGYT
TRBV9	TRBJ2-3	ASSVEAGEVGDTQY
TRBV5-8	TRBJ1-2	ASSLVGGEVGYT
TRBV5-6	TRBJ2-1	ASSLLARSPYNEQF
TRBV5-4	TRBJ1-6	ASTGGRTGLDSPLH
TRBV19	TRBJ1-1	ASSPHRNTLEAF
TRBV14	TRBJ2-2	ASSQDAPGLGGELF
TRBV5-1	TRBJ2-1	ASSSDRASYNEQF
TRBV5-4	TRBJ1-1	ASSLVQVGSEAF
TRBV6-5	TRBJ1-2	ASNGRAGYT
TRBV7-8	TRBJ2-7	ASSLARGSASYEQY
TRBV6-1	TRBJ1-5	ASRTTSTNQPQH
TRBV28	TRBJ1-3	ASRPDRGVGNTIY
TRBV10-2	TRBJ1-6	ASRDGYNSPLH